These 9 T cell receptor beta chains came from one sample sequenced in a study of early stage breast cancer tumors. Data came from immunoSEQ multiplex PCR; TCRdb stores just in-frame clones and leaves some out. The sample has 5,000 to 6,500 clones, 70% seen once. The specimen was normal breast tissue next to the tumor. These receptor sequences come from a person aged 55-75 years with breast cancer.

The chain is built from TRBV5-1 and TRBJ1-2; 7 positions match TRBD1. Trimming removed 4 bases from V and 4 bases from J; junction bases left unmatched: 4. The CDR3 spans 13 residues. Germline-derived CDR1 and CDR2 are SGHRS and YFSETQ. The CDR3 DNA follows: TGCGCCAGCAGCCTCGGGACAGCCTATGGCTACACCTTC. Residues: CASSLGTAYGYTF.

The chain joins TRBV28 to TRBJ2-1, with 13 bases aligning to TRBD2. This CDR3 contains 20 residues. V was pared by 4 bases and J by 6 bases, with 18 bases of the junction left unmatched. Germline V gene lookup returns CDR1 MDHEN and CDR2 SYDVKM. The DNA of the CDR3 is TGTGCCAGCAGTTCACCATCCCAAACTAGCGGGAGGGGGGGGATCAATGAGCAGTTCTTC. This encodes CASSSPSQTSGRGGINEQFF.

This rearrangement joins TRBV6-5 to TRBJ1-1; no reliable D call. Germline V gives CDR1 MNHEY, CDR2 SVGAGI. Trimming took 2 bases from V and 0 from J, leaving 10 bases between them. The CDR3 covers 15 residues. The CDR3 DNA follows: TGTGCCAGCAGTTACAGGCCGTTCATGAACACTGAAGCTTTCTTT. Protein sequence: CASSYRPFMNTEAFF.

The genes are TRBV7-3 and TRBJ1-2; 9 nucleotides agree with TRBD1. CDR3 length equals 13 residues. Per germline, CDR1 SGHTA and CDR2 FQGTGA. The trim removed 6 bases at V and 7 bases at J, leaving 6 bases unmatched. The DNA for the CDR3 is TGTGCCAGCAGAACAGGGGGACAGGGTGGCTACACCTTC. This gives the protein CASRTGGQGGYTF.

This sequence joins TRBV7-2 and TRBJ2-1; the match to TRBD2 covers 12 bases. The junction had 6 bases not matched to a gene; V was cut back by 5 bases and J by 7 bases. The CDR3 contains 15 residues. The germline CDR1 and CDR2 sequences are SGHTA and FQGNSA. CDR3 sequence reads: CASSLTSGRQNEQFF. The CDR3 DNA reads TGTGCCAGCAGCCTGACTAGCGGGAGACAAAATGAGCAGTTCTTC.

In nucleotides, the CDR3 is TGTGCCAGCAGCTTAGGGGCGAGCCTCGCATCCTACGAGCAGTACTTC. This gives the protein CASSLGASLASYEQYF. The chain recombines TRBV7-2 with TRBJ2-7; D uncertain. Germline CDR1 is SGHTA and CDR2 is FQGNSA. V shed 1 base and J shed 1 base, with 14 bases lying between them. This CDR3 is built from 16 residues.

In this sample, this clone turned up a few times. J is TRBJ1-2 and V is TRBV14, with 11 bases identical to TRBD1. The CDR3 is 16 amino acids. With 4 bases clipped from V and 8 bases from J, the junction kept 12 bases outside the gene matches. Germline CDR1 SGHDN, CDR2 FVKESK. The CDR3: CASSPFGTGGFMGYTF. CDR3 coding DNA: TGTGCCAGCAGCCCTTTCGGGACAGGGGGTTTTATGGGCTACACCTTC.

The chain carries TRBV19 and TRBJ2-6; a weak D match, TRBD2 (6 bases). This CDR3 is 19 amino acids long. The germline V and J ends were trimmed by 5 bases and 0 bases, with 20 bases remaining between them. CDR1 is LNHDA, CDR2 SQIVND, per germline (reference sequence). In nucleotides, the CDR3 is TGTGCCAGTAGTCCTACAAAGCCGGGGGAACGCTCTGGGGCCAACGTCCTGACTTTC. Its protein product is CASSPTKPGERSGANVLTF.

Concerning this clone itself: Germline is not matched at one junction end, which may reflect a read error. This same CDR3 is encoded by further DNA sequences in the sample. V gene TRBV10-2 combines with J gene TRBJ2-3; a possible D gene is TRBD2 (6 bases). CDR1 is WSHSY, CDR2 SAAADI, per germline. The CDR3 runs 13 residues. CDR3 amino acids: CASNPGVTDTQYF. CDR3 nucleotides: TGTGCCAGCAATCCGGGGGTTACAGATACGCAGTATTTT.